The present T cell receptor (beta chain) was sequenced within a study of blood T cell repertoires in COVID-19 (dated by TCRdb to the early 2020s). With regard to the full study: Samples from collaborators originated in the United States, Italy and Spain and spanned both the acute and convalescent phases of COVID-19. The prospective study material was composed of cDNA or gDNA derived from T cells, B-cell-depleted T cells, or PBMCs. Deeply sampled blood TCRbeta repertoires from subjects exposed to, actively infected with, or recovered from COVID-19 were included in the dataset. The repertoires were released in a freely available public database meant as a resource for research on the immune response to SARS-CoV-2. Samples came from the ongoing ImmuneRACE study (first 160 participants) plus 1,254 subjects from 6 global collaborators. Sample metadata almost always included a de-identified subject ID, COVID-19 status, age in years and sex. HLA class I and class II types, where available, came from metadata supplied by the sample provider rather than from assay-based typing.

The collaborating institutions used their own protocols to collect whole blood in K2EDTA tubes. For TCRbeta analysis, collaborators shipped samples as frozen whole blood, isolated PBMCs, or DNA extracted from either of those sample types. TCRbeta CDR3 regions were amplified from genomic DNA by means of the immunoSEQ Assay, a bias-controlled multiplex PCR. The paper's processing steps were these. Nucleated cell counts per sample were estimated from amplification of reference gene primers within the assay. To quantify the absolute abundance of each unique TCRbeta CDR3 rearrangement, sequence reads were collapsed and filtered. Productive Simpson clonality was computed per sample as the square root of Simpson's diversity index over productive rearrangements. The clones in this table, taken by TCRdb from immuneACCESS, are in-frame only. Not every clone is retained; where verified, under half of the shortfall comes from an unresolved V gene, and the cause of the rest is unknown. The V and J calls and the clone size are those of that table, but D and trimming were determined from the DNA. The sample records 150,000 to 200,000 clones, 88% of which are singletons. The ten largest clones add up to under 30% of the sample.

A word on this clone: Its antigen is not yet known. No per-base quality is available; no much larger clone lies one base away.

On the study overall, not on this receptor specifically: The quantity of clinical and demographic metadata differed by source and by participant and was supplied without curation.

The V and J ends are trimmed by 2 bases and 1 base, leaving 14 bases between them. From the cysteine through the phenylalanine, the CDR3 covers 16 amino acids. The read is trimmed to its CDR3 DNA, 48 bases read in frame from base 1. The germline V gene yields SGHTA for CDR1 and FQGNSA for CDR2. This TCR came from a man aged 55 to 70 with acute or convalescent COVID-19. Here the chain combines TRBV7-2 and TRBJ1-1; no D gene is confidently identified. The sample comprised peripheral blood. CDR3 reads: CASSLSSMGRNTEAFF. At the DNA level, the sequence is TGTGCCAGCAGCTTATCATCCATGGGGAGGAACACTGAAGCTTTCTTT.